This TCR beta chain derives from a study of cytomegalovirus exposure and HLA in healthy donors. Whole-study results and caveats: Sequence variants that were highly shared formed a cluster that was likely a sequencing artifact.

In the case of this clone: Its specificity is unknown.

60 Vbeta and 13 Jbeta primers were used in PCR. Assay used: immunoSEQ multiplex PCR; TCRdb lists only in-frame clones, some missing. The table lists about 170,000 clones, around four fifths of them singletons. This clonotype was obtained from a boy between 2 and 10 years old in good health and CMV-seronegative. The sequenced sample was PBMCs.

In nucleotides, the CDR3 is TGTGCCAGCAGCTTGGGTGGGACATCTGAGCAGTACTTC. Translated: CASSLGGTSEQYF. The V call is TRBV5-7, the J call TRBJ2-7, with a possible D match to TRBD1 (6 bases). TRBV5-7 is treated as an ORF (open reading frame) with a function not yet certain. V was cut by 0 bases and J by 7 bases, with 11 bases left in between. This CDR3 has 13 residues.